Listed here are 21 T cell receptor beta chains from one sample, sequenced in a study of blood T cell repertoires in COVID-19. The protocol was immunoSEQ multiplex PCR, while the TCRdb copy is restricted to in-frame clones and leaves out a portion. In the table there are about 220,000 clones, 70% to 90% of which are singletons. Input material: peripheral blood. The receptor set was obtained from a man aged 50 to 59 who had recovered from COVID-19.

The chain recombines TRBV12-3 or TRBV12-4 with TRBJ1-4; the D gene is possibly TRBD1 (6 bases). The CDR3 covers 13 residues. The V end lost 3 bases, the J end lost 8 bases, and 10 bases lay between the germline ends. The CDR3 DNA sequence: TGTGCCAGCAGTTTGGGGGCTATAGAAAAACTGTTTTTT. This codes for CASSLGAIEKLFF.

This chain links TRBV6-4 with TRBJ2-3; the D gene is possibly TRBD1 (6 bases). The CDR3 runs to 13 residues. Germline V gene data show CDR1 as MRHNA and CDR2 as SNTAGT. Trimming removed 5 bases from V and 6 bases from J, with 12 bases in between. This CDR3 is CASSRQAYDTQYF. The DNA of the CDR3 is TGTGCCAGCAGTAGACAGGCGTACGATACGCAGTATTTT.

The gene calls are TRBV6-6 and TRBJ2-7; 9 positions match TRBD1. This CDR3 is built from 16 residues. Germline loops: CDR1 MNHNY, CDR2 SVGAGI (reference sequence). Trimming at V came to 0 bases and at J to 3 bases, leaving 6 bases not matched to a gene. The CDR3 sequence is CASSYSVGQGIYEQYF. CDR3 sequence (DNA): TGTGCCAGCAGTTACTCGGTCGGACAGGGGATCTACGAGCAGTACTTC.

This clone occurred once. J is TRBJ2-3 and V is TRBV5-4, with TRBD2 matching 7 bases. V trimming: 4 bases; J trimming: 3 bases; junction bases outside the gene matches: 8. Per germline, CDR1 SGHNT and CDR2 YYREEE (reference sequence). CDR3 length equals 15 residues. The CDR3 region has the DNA TGTGCCAGCAGCACTCGACTAGCAAGGACAGATACGCAGTATTTT. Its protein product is CASSTRLARTDTQYF.

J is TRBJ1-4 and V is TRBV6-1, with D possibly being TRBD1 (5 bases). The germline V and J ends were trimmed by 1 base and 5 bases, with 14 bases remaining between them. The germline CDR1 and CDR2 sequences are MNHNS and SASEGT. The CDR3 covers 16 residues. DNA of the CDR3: TGTGCCAGCAGTGAAGTTTCAACAGGAGCAAATGAAAAACTGTTTTTT. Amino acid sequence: CASSEVSTGANEKLFF.

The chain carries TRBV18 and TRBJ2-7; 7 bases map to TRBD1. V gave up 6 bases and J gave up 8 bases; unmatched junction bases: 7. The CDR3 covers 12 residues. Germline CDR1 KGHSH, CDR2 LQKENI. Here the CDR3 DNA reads TGTGCCAGCTCCTCTGACAGGGAAAAGCAGTACTTC. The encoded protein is CASSSDREKQYF.

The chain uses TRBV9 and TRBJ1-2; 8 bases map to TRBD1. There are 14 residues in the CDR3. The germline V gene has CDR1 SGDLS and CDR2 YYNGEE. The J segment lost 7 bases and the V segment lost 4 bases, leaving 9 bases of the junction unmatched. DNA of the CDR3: TGTGCCAGCAGCCGCGGACAGGGTGAACTTGGCTACACCTTC. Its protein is CASSRGQGELGYTF.

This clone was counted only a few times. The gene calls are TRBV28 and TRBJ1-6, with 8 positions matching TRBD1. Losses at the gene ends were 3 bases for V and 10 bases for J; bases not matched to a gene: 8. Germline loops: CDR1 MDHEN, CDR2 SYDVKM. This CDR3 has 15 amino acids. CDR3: CASSFSRGLGSPLHF. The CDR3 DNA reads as TGTGCCAGCAGTTTTTCCAGGGGGCTTGGATCACCCCTCCACTTT. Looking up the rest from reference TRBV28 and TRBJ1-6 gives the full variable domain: DVKVTQSSRYLVKRTGEKVFLECVQDMDHENMFWYRQDPGLGLRLIYFSYDVKMKEKGDIPEGYSVSREKKERFSLILESASTNQTSMYLCASSFSRGLGSPLHFGNGTRLTVT.

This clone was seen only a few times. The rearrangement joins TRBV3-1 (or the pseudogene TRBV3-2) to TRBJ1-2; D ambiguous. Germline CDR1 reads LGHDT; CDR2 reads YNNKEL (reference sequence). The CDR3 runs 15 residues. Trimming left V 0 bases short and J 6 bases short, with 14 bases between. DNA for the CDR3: TGTGCCAGCAGCCAAGATCAACGCGGGCGCGATGGCTACACCTTC. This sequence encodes CASSQDQRGRDGYTF.

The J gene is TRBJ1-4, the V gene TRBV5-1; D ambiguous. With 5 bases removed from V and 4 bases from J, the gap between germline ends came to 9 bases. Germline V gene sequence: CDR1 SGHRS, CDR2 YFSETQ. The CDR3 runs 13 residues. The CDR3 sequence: CASSLQFNEKLFF. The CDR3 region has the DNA TGCGCCAGCAGTTTACAGTTTAATGAAAAACTGTTTTTT.

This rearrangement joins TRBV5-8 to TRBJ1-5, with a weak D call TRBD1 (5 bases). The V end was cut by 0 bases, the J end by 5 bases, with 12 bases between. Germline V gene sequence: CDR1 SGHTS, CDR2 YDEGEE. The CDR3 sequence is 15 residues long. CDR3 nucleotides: TGTGCCAGCAGCTTGGGGTGGTCCAGGGATCAGCCCCAGCATTTT. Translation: CASSLGWSRDQPQHF.

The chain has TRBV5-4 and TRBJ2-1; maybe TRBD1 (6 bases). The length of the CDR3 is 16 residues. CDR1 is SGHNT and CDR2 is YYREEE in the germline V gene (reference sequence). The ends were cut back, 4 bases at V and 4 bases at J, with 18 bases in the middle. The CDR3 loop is CASSPQGTLSYNEQFF. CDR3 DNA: TGTGCCAGCAGCCCCCAGGGGACCCTCTCATACAATGAGCAGTTCTTC.

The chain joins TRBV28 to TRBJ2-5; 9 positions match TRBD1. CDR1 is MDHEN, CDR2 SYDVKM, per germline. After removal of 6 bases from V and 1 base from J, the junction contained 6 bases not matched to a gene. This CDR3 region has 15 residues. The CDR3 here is CASSTLQGAQETQYF. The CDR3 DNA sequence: TGTGCCAGCAGCACATTACAGGGGGCCCAAGAGACCCAGTACTTC. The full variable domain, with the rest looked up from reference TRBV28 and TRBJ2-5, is DVKVTQSSRYLVKRTGEKVFLECVQDMDHENMFWYRQDPGLGLRLIYFSYDVKMKEKGDIPEGYSVSREKKERFSLILESASTNQTSMYLCASSTLQGAQETQYFGPGTRLLVL.

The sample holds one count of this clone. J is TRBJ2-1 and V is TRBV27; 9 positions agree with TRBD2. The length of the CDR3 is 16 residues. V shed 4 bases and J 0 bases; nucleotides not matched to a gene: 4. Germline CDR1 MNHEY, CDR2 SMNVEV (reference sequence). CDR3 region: CASSSTTSGSYNEQFF. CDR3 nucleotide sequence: TGTGCCAGCAGTTCCACGACTAGCGGCTCCTACAATGAGCAGTTCTTC.

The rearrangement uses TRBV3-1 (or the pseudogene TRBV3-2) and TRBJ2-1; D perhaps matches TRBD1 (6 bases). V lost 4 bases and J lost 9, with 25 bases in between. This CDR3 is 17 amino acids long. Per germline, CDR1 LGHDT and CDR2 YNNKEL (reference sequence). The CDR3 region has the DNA TGTGCCAGCAGCCTGAGGGCCCGCCTGAGACTACAGGGTGAGCAGTTCTTC. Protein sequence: CASSLRARLRLQGEQFF.

Here the CDR3 reads CASSLSPPTPSSYEQYF. The CDR3 coding sequence is TGTGCCAGCAGTTTAAGCCCCCCAACGCCTAGCTCCTACGAGCAGTACTTC. The chain uses TRBV27 and TRBJ2-7, with D hard to call. Germline-derived CDR1 and CDR2 are MNHEY and SMNVEV (reference sequence). CDR3 size: 17 residues. V was pared by 2 bases and J by 0 bases, with 17 bases between.

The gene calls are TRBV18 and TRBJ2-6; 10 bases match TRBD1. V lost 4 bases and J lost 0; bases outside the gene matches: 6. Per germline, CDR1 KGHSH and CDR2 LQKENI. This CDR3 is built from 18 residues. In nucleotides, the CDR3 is TGTGCCAGCTCACAACCGGGACAGGGGACCTCTGGGGCCAACGTCCTGACTTTC. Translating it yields CASSQPGQGTSGANVLTF.

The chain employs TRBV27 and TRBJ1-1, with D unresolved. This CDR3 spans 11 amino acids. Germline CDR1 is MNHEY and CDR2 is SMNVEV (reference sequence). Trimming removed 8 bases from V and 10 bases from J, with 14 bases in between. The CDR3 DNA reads TGTGCCAGCTGGTGGGAGGGTGCAGCTTTCTTT. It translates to CASWWEGAAFF.

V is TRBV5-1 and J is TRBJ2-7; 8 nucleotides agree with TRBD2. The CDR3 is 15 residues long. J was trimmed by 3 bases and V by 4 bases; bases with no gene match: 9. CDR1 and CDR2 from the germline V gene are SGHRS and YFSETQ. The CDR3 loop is CASSPTSGSFYEQYF. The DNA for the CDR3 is TGCGCCAGCAGCCCGACAAGCGGGAGCTTCTACGAGCAGTACTTC.

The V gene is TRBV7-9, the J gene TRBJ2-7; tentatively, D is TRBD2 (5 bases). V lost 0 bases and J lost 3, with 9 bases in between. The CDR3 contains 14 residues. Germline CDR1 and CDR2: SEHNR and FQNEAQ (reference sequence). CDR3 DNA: TGTGCCAGCAGCTTAGCGGGAGAGTTCTACGAGCAGTACTTC. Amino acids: CASSLAGEFYEQYF.

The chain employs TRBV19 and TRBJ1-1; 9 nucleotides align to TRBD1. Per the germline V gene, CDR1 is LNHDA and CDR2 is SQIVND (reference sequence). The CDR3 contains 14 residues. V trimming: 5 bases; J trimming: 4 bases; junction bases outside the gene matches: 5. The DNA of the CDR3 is TGTGCCAGTAGTTTAACGACAGGGGGCACTGAAGCTTTCTTT. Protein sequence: CASSLTTGGTEAFF.